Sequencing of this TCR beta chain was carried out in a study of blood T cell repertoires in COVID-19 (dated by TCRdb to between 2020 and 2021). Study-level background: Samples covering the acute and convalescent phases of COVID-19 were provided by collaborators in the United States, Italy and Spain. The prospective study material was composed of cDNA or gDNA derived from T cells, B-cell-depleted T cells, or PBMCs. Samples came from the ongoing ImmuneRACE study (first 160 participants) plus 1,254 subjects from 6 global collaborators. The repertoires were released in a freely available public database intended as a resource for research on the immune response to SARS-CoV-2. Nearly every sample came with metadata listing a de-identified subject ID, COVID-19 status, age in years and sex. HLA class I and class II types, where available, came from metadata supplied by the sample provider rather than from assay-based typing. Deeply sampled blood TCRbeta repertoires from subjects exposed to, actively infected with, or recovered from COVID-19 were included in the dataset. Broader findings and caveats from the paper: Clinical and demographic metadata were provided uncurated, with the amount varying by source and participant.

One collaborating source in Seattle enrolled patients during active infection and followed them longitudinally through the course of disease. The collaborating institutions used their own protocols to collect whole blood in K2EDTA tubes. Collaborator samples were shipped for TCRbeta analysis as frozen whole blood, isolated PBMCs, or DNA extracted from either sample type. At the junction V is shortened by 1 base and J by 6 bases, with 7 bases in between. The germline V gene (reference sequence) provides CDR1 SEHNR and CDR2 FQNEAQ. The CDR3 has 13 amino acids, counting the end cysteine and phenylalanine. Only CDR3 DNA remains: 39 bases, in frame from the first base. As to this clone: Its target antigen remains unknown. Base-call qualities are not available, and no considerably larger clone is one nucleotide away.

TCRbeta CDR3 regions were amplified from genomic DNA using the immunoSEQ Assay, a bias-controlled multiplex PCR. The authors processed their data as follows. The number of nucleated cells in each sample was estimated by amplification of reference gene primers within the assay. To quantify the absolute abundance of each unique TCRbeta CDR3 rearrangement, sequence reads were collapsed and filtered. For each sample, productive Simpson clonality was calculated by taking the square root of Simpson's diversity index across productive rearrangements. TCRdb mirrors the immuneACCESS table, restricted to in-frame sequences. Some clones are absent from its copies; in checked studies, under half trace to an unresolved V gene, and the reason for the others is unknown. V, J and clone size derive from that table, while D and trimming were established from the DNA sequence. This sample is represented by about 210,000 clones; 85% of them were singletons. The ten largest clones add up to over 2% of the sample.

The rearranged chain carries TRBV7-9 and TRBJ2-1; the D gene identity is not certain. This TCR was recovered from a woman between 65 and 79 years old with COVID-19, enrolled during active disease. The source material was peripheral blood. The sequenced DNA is TGTGCCAGCAGCTTAGTGGCAGGCAATGAGCAGTTCTTC. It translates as CASSLVAGNEQFF.